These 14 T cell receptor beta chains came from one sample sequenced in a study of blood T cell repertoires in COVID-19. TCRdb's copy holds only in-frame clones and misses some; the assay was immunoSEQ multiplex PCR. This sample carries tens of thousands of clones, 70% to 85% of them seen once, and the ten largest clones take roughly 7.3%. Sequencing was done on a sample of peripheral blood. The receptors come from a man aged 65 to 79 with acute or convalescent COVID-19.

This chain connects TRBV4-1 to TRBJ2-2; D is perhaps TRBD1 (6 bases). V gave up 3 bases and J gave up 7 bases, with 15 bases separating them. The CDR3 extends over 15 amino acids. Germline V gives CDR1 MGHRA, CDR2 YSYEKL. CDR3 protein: CASSQGAGQNGELFF. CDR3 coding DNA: TGCGCCAGCAGCCAGGGGGCAGGGCAAAACGGGGAGCTGTTTTTT.

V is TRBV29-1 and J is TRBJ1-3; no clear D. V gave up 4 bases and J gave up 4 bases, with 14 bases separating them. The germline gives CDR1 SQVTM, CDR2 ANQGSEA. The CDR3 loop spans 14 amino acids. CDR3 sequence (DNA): TGCAGCGTTGCTCCAGTGCTCTCGGGAAACACCATATATTTT. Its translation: CSVAPVLSGNTIYF.

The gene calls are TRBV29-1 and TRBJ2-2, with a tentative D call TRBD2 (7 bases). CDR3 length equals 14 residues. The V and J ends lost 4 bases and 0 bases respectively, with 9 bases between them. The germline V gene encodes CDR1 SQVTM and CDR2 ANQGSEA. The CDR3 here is CSVGGGANTGELFF. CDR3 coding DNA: TGCAGCGTTGGAGGGGGGGCGAACACCGGGGAGCTGTTTTTT.

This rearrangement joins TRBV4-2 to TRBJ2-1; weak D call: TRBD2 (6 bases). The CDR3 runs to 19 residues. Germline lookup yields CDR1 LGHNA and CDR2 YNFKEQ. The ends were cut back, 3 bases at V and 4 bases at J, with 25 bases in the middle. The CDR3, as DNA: TGTGCCAGCAGCCAGAGGGGAATGACTTCCTCCGGGACTTACAATGAGCAGTTCTTC. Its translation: CASSQRGMTSSGTYNEQFF.

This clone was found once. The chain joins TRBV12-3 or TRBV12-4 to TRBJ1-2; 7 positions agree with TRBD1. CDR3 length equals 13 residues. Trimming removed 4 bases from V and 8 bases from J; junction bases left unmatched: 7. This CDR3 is CASSYTGDKGYTF. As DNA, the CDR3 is TGTGCCAGCAGTTACACAGGGGATAAAGGCTACACCTTC.

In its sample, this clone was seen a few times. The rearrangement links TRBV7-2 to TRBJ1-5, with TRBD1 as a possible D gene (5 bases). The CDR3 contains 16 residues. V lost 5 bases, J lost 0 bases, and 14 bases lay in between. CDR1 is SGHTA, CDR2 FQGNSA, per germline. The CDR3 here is CASSPGGDPSNQPQHF. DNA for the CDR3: TGTGCCAGCAGCCCAGGCGGGGACCCTAGCAATCAGCCCCAGCATTTT.

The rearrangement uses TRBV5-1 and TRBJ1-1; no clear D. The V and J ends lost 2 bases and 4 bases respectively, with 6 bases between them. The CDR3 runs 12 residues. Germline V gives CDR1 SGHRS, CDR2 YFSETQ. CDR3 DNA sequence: TGCGCCAGCAGCTTCCTAGGCACTGAAGCTTTCTTT. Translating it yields CASSFLGTEAFF.

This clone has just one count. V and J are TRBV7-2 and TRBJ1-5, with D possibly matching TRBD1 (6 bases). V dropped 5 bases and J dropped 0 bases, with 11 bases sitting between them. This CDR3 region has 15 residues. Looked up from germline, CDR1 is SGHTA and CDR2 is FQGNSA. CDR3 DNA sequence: TGTGCCAGCAGCGTACAGGGAGATAGCAATCAGCCCCAGCATTTT. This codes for CASSVQGDSNQPQHF. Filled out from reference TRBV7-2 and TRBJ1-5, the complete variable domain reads GAGVSQSPSNKVTEKGKDVELRCDPISGHTALYWYRQSLGQGLEFLIYFQGNSAPDKSGLPSDRFSAERTGGSVSTLTIQRTQQEDSAVYLCASSVQGDSNQPQHFGDGTRLSIL.

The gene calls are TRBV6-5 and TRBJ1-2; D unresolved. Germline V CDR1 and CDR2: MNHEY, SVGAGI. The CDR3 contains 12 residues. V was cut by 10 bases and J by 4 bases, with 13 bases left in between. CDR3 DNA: TGTGCCACGGGGTGGAGGACCTATGGCTACACCTTC. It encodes CATGWRTYGYTF.

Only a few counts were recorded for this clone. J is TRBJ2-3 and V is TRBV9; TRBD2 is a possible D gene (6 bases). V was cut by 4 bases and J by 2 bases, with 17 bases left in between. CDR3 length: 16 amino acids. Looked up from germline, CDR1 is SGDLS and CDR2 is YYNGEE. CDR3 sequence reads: CASSPRRDLYTDTQYF. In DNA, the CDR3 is TGTGCCAGCAGCCCACGCCGGGACTTATACACAGATACGCAGTATTTT.

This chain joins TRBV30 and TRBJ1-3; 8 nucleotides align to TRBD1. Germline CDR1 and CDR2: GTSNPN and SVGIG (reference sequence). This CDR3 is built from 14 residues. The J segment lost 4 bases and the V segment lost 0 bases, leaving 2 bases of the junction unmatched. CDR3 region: CAWSVWTGGNTIYF. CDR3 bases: TGTGCCTGGAGTGTATGGACAGGGGGAAACACCATATATTTT.

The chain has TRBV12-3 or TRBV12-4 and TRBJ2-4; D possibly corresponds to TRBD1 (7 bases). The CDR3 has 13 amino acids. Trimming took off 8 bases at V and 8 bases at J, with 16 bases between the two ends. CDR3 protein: CASGGGFGDIQYF. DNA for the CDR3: TGTGCCAGCGGAGGGGGCTTTGGTGACATTCAGTACTTC.

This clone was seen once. The CDR3 spells CASSLEGLYNEQFF. The CDR3 nucleotides are TGCGCCAGCAGCTTGGAGGGGCTCTACAATGAGCAGTTCTTC. This chain uses TRBV5-1 with TRBJ2-1, with D perhaps matching TRBD1 (5 bases). CDR3 length: 14 amino acids. Trimming shortened V by 0 bases and J by 3 bases, and 7 bases separated the two germline ends. Germline V gene lookup returns CDR1 SGHRS and CDR2 YFSETQ.

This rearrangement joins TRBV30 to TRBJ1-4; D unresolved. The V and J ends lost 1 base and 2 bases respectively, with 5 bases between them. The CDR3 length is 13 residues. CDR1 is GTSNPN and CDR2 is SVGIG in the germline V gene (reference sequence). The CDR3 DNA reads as TGTGCCTGGAGTGGAGTCACTAATGAAAAACTGTTTTTT. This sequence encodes CAWSGVTNEKLFF.